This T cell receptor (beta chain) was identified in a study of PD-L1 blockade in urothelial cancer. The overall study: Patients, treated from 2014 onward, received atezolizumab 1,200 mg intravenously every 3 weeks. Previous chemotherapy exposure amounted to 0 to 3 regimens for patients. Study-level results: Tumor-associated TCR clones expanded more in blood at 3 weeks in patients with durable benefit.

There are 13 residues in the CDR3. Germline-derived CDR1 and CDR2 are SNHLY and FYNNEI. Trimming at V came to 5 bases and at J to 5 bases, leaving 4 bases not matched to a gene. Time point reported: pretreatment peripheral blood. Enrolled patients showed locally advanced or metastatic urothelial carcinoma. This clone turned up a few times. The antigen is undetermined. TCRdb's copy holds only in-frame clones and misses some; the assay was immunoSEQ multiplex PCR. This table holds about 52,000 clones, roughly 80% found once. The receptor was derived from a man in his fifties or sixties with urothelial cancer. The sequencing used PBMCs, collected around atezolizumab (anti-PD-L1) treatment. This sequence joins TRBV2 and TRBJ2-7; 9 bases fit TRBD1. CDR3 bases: TGTGCCAGCAGTCCACAGGGGGCCCACGAGCAGTACTTC. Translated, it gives CASSPQGAHEQYF.